Shown below are 16 T cell receptor beta chains from a single sample sequenced in a study of graft-versus-host responses after intestinal transplantation. These receptors have no known antigen. TCRdb's copy holds only in-frame clones and misses some; the assay was immunoSEQ multiplex PCR. The sample lists around 69,000 clones; 85% to 90% were seen once. The sequencing here drew on unstimulated CD8+ T cells sorted from spleen or lymph node cells, taken before transplant. The receptors here all came from a human donor who was the organ donor for an intestinal transplant.

V gene TRBV25-1 combines with J gene TRBJ1-4; tentatively, D is TRBD1 (6 bases). V was pared by 0 bases and J by 6 bases, with 17 bases between. The CDR3 extends over 17 amino acids. Germline lookup yields CDR1 MGHDK and CDR2 SYGVNS. As DNA, the CDR3 is TGTGCCAGCAGTGAATATACAGGGAGGGTAATTGATGAAAAACTGTTTTTT. Amino acids: CASSEYTGRVIDEKLFF.

The chain employs TRBV28 and TRBJ2-7; weak D call: TRBD1 (6 bases). The V gene's germline CDR1 is MDHEN and CDR2 SYDVKM. The CDR3 totals 14 residues. Between the trimmed V and J ends, which lost 5 bases and 4 bases, there was a span of 15 bases. CDR3 DNA sequence: TGTGCCAGCAGTACAGGCATAGGGGGTTACGAGCAGTACGTC. Translating gives CASSTGIGGYEQYV.

The chain recombines TRBV6-5 with TRBJ1-5; 11 bases align to TRBD1. CDR1 and CDR2 from the germline V gene are MNHEY and SVGAGI. The CDR3 covers 16 residues. V trimming: 0 bases; J trimming: 4 bases; junction bases outside the gene matches: 2. CDR3 in amino acids: CASSYSGTGGNQPQHF. The CDR3 nucleotides are TGTGCCAGCAGTTACTCAGGGACAGGGGGGAATCAGCCCCAGCATTTT.

The CDR3 here is CASSLEPGDYGYTF. CDR3 sequence (DNA): TGCGCCAGCAGCTTGGAACCAGGGGACTATGGCTACACCTTC. The chain recombines TRBV5-1 with TRBJ1-2; D may be TRBD1 (6 bases). CDR3 length: 14 residues. The germline V and J ends were trimmed by 0 bases and 3 bases, with 9 bases remaining between them. In germline, CDR1 is SGHRS, CDR2 YFSETQ.

This clone appeared a few times. V usage is TRBV11-2 and J usage is TRBJ2-3; no firm D call. The CDR3 sequence is 14 residues long. V lost 1 base and J lost 9, with 14 bases in between. Germline V gene sequence: CDR1 SGHAT, CDR2 FQNNGV. This CDR3 is CASSLGPPTGTQYF. The CDR3 DNA reads TGTGCCAGCAGCTTAGGTCCTCCTACCGGGACGCAGTATTTT.

The CDR3 sequence is CASRGRANEKLFF. The CDR3, as DNA: TGTGCCAGCAGAGGCAGGGCTAATGAAAAACTGTTTTTT. The chain couples TRBV7-6 to TRBJ1-4; maybe TRBD1 (5 bases). CDR1 and CDR2 from the germline V gene are SGHVS and FNYEAQ. This CDR3 region has 13 residues. With 6 bases removed from V and 3 bases from J, the gap between germline ends came to 8 bases.

V and J are TRBV27 and TRBJ1-6; 7 positions match TRBD1. Germline values: CDR1 MNHEY, CDR2 SMNVEV (reference sequence). V was clipped by 7 bases and J by 7 bases; unmatched bases: 4. CDR3 length equals 13 residues. The CDR3 region has the DNA TGTGCCAGCACATTGACAGGGAATTCACCCCTCCACTTT. Translated, it gives CASTLTGNSPLHF.

V is TRBV27 and J is TRBJ2-1; 7 bases are shared with TRBD2. The V segment lost 6 bases and the J segment 6 bases; nucleotides outside the gene matches: 8. CDR3 length equals 14 residues. The germline V gene has CDR1 MNHEY and CDR2 SMNVEV (reference sequence). In DNA form, the CDR3 reads TGTGCCAGCAGCCTCGGACTAGAGGGCAATGAGCAGTTCTTC. Its translation: CASSLGLEGNEQFF.

The chain couples TRBV14 to TRBJ1-6; D is undetermined. Per germline, CDR1 SGHDN and CDR2 FVKESK. V lost 1 base and J lost 5, with 12 bases in between. This CDR3 comprises 16 residues. The CDR3 sequence: CASSQANPLDNSPLHF. The DNA for the CDR3 is TGTGCCAGCAGCCAAGCGAACCCACTAGATAATTCACCCCTCCACTTT.

The chain recombines TRBV7-6 with TRBJ2-1; 7 bases align to TRBD1. There are 16 residues in the CDR3. Germline CDR1 SGHVS, CDR2 FNYEAQ. After removal of 0 bases from V and 7 bases from J, the junction contained 9 bases not matched to a gene. CDR3 coding DNA: TGTGCCAGCAGCTTAGCGGTAGAGGGGGCGCCTAATGAGCAGTTCTTC. Protein product: CASSLAVEGAPNEQFF. Using reference TRBV7-6 and TRBJ2-1 for the parts outside the CDR3, the full variable domain is GAGVSQSPRYKVTKRGQDVALRCDPISGHVSLYWYRQALGQGPEFLTYFNYEAQQDKSGLPNDRFSAERPEGSISTLTIQRTEQRDSAMYRCASSLAVEGAPNEQFFGPGTRLTVL.

The chain carries TRBV11-3 and TRBJ2-5; possibly TRBD2 for D (5 bases). CDR3 length: 13 amino acids. V was clipped by 4 bases and J by 1 base, with 7 bases between them. Germline CDR1 and CDR2: SGHNT and YENEEA. DNA for the CDR3: TGTGCCAGCAGCTCGGACTTCCAAGAGACCCAGTACTTC. Translated, it gives CASSSDFQETQYF.

The chain uses TRBV19 and TRBJ1-5; D unclear. Germline-derived CDR1 and CDR2 are LNHDA and SQIVND (reference sequence). Trimming stripped 5 bases from V and 7 bases from J, with 9 bases between. This CDR3 has 12 residues. The CDR3 region has the DNA TGTGCCAGTAGTCCCTTTAGACAGCCCCAGCATTTT. It encodes CASSPFRQPQHF.

The chain recombines TRBV6-1 with TRBJ2-1, with 7 nucleotides matching TRBD2. After removal of 6 bases from V and 12 bases from J, the junction contained 5 bases not matched to a gene. Germline V gives CDR1 MNHNS, CDR2 SASEGT. The CDR3 sequence is 11 residues long. The CDR3 spells CASRSGVAQFF. Written as DNA, the CDR3 is TGTGCCAGCAGGAGCGGGGTAGCGCAGTTCTTC.

The V call is TRBV27, the J call TRBJ2-3, with 8 bases identical to TRBD1. Germline CDR1 reads MNHEY; CDR2 reads SMNVEV (reference sequence). The CDR3 is 16 residues long. Trimming removed 6 bases from V and 1 base from J; junction bases left unmatched: 9. CDR3 sequence (DNA): TGTGCCAGCAGCCTGGGGGCGACAGGGGGCACAGATACGCAGTATTTT. Protein product: CASSLGATGGTDTQYF.

This clone was detected a few times. One end of the junction varies from germline; a read error may be responsible. This chain uses TRBV18 with TRBJ1-2, with D hard to call. The CDR3 consists of 11 residues. CDR1 and CDR2 (germline): KGHSH, LQKENI. The CDR3 DNA sequence: TGTGCCAGCTCACCAGGAGGTCGACCTTTCTTC. It yields the protein CASSPGGRPFF.

The chain combines TRBV6-5 with TRBJ2-5, with 7 bases identical to TRBD1. Germline V CDR1 and CDR2: MNHEY, SVGAGI. Trimming cost V 0 bases and J 5 bases; bases outside gene matches: 6. The CDR3 is 15 amino acids. CDR3 DNA sequence: TGTGCCAGCAGTTACTCGAGGGGGCGCGGGGAGACCCAGTACTTC. This translates into CASSYSRGRGETQYF.